The text below deals with one TCR beta chain. Its antigen specificity is not known. No base-level quality is on record; no much larger clone is a single base apart. This specimen belongs to a study of T cell changes during pregnancy in multiple sclerosis (dated by TCRdb to between 2018 and 2020). For context, the study as a whole: In women with multiple sclerosis, the researchers looked at how the T cell repertoire shifted as pregnancy progressed.

The protocol used for the library was the immunoSEQ multiplex PCR assay. TCRdb mirrors the immuneACCESS table, restricted to in-frame sequences. Some clones are absent from its copies; in checked studies, under half trace to an unresolved V gene, and the reason for the others is unknown. The sample yields 12,000 or so clones; 86% were counted once. Of the sample, roughly 15% falls within the top ten clones. The germline V gene specifies SGHDT as CDR1 and YYEEEE as CDR2. The CDR3 sequence holds 17 residues, the cysteine and phenylalanine included. The only DNA kept is the CDR3, 51 bases in frame from the first base. Relative to germline, V is missing 3 bases and J is missing 3 bases, with 11 bases of the junction outside any gene match.

The V gene is TRBV5-6 and the J gene is TRBJ2-1; 8 nucleotides in the junction match TRBD1. Source: CD8+ T cells from peripheral blood mononuclear cells, taken in the second trimester of pregnancy. The receptor comes from a female donor in good health, enrolled as a control in a pregnancy study. The nucleotide sequence is given as TGTGCCAGCAGCTCGCTGGGGGGAGGACAGGGCTACAATGAGCAGTTCTTC. The encoded protein is CASSSLGGGQGYNEQFF.